The clone carrying this T cell receptor (beta chain) was recorded a few times. The data were taken from a study of long-term antiretroviral therapy in people with HIV. The CDR3 consists of 13 residues. The V end was cut by 6 bases, the J end by 3 bases, with 11 bases between. Germline-derived CDR1 and CDR2 are MNHEY and SVGAGI. This was the immunoSEQ v3.0 assay at survey level. Data came from immunoSEQ multiplex PCR; TCRdb stores just in-frame clones and leaves some out. The sample has tens of thousands of clones; around four fifths are singletons. This sequence was found in a man aged 18 to 29 with HIV. V usage is TRBV6-5 and J usage is TRBJ1-2; D might be TRBD1 (6 bases). This specimen was unsorted PBMCs, taken 0.3 years after starting antiretroviral therapy. The CDR3 sequence: CASSLDSHYGYTF. Here the CDR3 DNA reads TGTGCCAGCAGCCTGGACAGTCACTATGGCTACACCTTC.